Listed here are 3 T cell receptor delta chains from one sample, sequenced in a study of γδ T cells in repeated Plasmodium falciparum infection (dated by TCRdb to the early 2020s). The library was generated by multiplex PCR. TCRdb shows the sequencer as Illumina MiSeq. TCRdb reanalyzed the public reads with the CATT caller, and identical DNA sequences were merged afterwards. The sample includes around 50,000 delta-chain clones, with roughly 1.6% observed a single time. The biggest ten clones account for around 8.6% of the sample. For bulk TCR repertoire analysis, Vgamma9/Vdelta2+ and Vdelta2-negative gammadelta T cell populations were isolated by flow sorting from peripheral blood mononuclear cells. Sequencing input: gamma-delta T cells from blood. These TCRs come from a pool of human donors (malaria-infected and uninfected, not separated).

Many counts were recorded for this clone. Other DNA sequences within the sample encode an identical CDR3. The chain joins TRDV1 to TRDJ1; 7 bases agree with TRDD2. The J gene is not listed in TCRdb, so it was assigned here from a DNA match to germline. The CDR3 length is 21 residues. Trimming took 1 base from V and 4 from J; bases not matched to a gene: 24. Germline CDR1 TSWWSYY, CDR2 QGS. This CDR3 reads CALGEPAFLAGWDHFGDKLIF. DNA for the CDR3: TGTGCTCTTGGGGAACCAGCCTTCCTTGCCGGCTGGGACCATTTCGGCGATAAACTCATCTTT.

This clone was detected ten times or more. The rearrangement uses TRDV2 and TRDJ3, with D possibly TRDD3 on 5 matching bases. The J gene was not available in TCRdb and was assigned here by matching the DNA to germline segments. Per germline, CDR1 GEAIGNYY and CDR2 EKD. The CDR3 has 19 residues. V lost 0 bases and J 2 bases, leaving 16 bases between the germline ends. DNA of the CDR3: TGTGCCTGTGACACCGGGGGCAGTATAGGGCCCTGGGACACCCGACAGATGTTTTTC. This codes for CACDTGGSIGPWDTRQMFF.

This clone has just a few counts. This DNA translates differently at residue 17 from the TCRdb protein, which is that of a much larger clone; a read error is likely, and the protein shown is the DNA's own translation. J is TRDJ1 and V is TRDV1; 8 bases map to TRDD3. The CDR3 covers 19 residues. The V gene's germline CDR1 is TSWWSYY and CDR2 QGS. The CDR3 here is CALGEHYVSGDIDTDKPIF. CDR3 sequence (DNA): TGTGCTCTTGGGGAACATTACGTCTCGGGGGATATTGATACCGATAAACCCATCTTT.